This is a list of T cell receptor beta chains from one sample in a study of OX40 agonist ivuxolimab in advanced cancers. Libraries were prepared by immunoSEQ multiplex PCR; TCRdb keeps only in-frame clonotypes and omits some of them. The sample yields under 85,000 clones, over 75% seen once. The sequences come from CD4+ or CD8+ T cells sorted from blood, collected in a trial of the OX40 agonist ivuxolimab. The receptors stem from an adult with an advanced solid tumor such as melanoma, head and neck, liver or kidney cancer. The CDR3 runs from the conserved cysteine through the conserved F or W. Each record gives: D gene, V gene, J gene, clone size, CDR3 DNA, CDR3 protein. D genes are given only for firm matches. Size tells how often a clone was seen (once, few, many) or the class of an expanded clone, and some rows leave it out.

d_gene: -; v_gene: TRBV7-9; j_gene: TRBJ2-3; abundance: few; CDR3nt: TGTGCCAGCAGCCCAAAGGGCCCAGATACGCAGTATTTT; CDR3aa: CASSPKGPDTQYF
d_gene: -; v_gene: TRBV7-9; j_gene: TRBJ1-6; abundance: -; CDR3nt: TGTGCCAGCAGCACAGCCCTTACAGCACCTAATTCACCCCTCCACTTT; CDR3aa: CASSTALTAPNSPLHF
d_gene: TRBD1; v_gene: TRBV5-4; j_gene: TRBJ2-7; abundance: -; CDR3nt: TGTGCCAGCAGCTTGGGTGGGACAGAATCCTACGAGCAGTACTTC; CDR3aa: CASSLGGTESYEQYF
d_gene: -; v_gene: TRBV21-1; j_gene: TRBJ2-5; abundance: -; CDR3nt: TGTGCCAGCAGCAACGGGACCCAGTACTTC; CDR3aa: CASSNGTQYF
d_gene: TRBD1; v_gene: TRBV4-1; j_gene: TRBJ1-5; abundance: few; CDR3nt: TGCGCCAGCAGCCACACGGACAGGGCTAATCAGCCCCAGCATTTT; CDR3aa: CASSHTDRANQPQHF
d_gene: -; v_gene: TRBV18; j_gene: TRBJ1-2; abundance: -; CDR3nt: TGTGCCAGCTCACCAGGTCCAGGGAGCTATGGCTACACCTTC; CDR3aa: CASSPGPGSYGYTF
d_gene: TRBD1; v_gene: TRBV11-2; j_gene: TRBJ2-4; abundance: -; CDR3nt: TGTGCCAGCAGCCAGGGGACAGATCTAATAGCCAAAAATATTCAGTACTTC; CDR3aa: CASSQGTDLIAKNIQYF
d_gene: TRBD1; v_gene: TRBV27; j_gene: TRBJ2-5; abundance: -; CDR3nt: TGTGCCAGCAGTACTAGACAGGGGTTGGGGGAGACCCAGTACTTC; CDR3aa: CASSTRQGLGETQYF
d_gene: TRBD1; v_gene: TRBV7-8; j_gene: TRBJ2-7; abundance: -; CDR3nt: TGTGCCAGCAGCTTCACCGGGACAGGGGGCGAGCAGTACTTC; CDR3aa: CASSFTGTGGEQYF
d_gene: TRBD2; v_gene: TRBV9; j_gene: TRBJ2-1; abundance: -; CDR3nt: TGTGCCAGCAGCGTATCGCTAGCGGGAGTTGAGCAGTTCTTC; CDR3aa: CASSVSLAGVEQFF
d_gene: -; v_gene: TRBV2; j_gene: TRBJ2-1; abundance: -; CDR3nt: TGTGCCAGCAGTGAAGGACAGGCCTACAATGAGCAGTTCTTC; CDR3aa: CASSEGQAYNEQFF
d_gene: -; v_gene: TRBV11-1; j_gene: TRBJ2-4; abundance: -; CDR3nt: TGTGCCAGCAGCTTAGGCTCAGGACAGAGCAAAAACATTCAGTACTTC; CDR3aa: CASSLGSGQSKNIQYF
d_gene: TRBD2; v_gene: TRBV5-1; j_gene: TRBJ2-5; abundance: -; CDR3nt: TGCGCCAGCAACAGCGGGAGCCCCCAAGAGACCCAGTACTTC; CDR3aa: CASNSGSPQETQYF
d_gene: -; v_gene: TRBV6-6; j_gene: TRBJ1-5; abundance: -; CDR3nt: TGTGCCAGCAGTTACACCGGGGCAAGCAATCAGCCCCAGCATTTT; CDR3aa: CASSYTGASNQPQHF
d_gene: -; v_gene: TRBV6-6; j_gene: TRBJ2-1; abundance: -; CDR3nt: TGTGCCAGCAGTTACTCGAGAGACGAAGGGAATGAGCAGTTCTTC; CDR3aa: CASSYSRDEGNEQFF
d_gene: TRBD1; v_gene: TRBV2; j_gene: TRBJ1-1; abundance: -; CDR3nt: TGTGCCAGCAGTGAGTCAGGGGGGGACACTGAAGCTTTCTTT; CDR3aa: CASSESGGDTEAFF
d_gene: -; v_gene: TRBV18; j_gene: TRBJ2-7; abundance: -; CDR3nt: TGTGCCAGCTCACCGGGGTGGGGGGCCAGCGAGCAGTACTTC; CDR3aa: CASSPGWGASEQYF
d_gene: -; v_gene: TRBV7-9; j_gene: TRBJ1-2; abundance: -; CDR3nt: TGTGCCAGCAGCCGACAGGAGACGGGCTACACCTTC; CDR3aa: CASSRQETGYTF
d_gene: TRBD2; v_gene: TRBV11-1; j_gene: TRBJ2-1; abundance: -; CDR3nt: TGTGCCAGCAGCTTAGCTAGCGGGAGGTACAATGAGCAGTTCTTC; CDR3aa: CASSLASGRYNEQFF
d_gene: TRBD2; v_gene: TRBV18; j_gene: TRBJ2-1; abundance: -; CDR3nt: TGTGCCAGCTCTTCCAACCCCCCTAGCGGGACCTACAATGAGCAGTTCTTC; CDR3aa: CASSSNPPSGTYNEQFF
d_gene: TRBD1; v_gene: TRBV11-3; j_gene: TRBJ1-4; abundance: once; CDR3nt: TGTGCCAGCAGTCCCGGACAGGACGAGGAACTGTTTTTT; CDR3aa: CASSPGQDEELFF
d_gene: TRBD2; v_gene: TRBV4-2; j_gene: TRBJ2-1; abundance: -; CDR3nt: TGTGCCAGCAGCCAAGGGCCGGGACTAGCGGGAGGGCCGGATGAGCAGTTCTTC; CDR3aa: CASSQGPGLAGGPDEQFF
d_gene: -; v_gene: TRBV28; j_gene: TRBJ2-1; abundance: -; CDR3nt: TGTGCCAGCAGTGAACAGACACCTACAAACAATGAGCAGTTCTTC; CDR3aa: CASSEQTPTNNEQFF
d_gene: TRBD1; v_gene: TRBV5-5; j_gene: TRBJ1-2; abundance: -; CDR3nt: TGTGCCAGCAGCCGCCTCGAGACAGGGAGTAACTATGGCTACACCTTC; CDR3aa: CASSRLETGSNYGYTF
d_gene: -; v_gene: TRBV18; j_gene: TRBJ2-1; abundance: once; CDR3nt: TGTGCCAGCTCACCACCCGGGGCCGGCAGTGAGCAGTTCTTC; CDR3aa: CASSPPGAGSEQFF
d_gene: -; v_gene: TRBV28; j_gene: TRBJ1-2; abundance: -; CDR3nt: TGTGCCAGCAGTTTGTTGGGTAACTATGGCTACACCTTC; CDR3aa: CASSLLGNYGYTF
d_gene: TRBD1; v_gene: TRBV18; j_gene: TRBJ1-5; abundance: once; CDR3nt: TGTGCCAGCTCACCAAGGACAGGGCACGATCAGCCCCAGCATTTT; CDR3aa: CASSPRTGHDQPQHF
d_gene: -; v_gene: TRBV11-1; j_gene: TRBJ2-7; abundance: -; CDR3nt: TGTGCCAGCAGCTTAGCGGAGCGCTACGAGCAGTACTTC; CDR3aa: CASSLAERYEQYF
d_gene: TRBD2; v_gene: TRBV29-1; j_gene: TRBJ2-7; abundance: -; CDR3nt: TGCAGCGTTGGGACTAGCGGAAAGGGGGAGCAGTACTTC; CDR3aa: CSVGTSGKGEQYF
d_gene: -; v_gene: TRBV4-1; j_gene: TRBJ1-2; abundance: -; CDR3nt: TGCGCCAGCAGCCAAGAAGGGTTTGGCGGGACTAACTATGGCTACACCTTC; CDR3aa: CASSQEGFGGTNYGYTF
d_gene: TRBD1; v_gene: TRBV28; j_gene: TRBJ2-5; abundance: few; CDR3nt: TGTGCCAGCAGTTTATCTGGACAGGGGGCAGTGGTCCAGTACTTC; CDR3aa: CASSLSGQGAVVQYF
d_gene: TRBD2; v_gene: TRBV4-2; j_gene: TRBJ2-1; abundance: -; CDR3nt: TGTGCCAGCAGCCCATCACATGGGACTAGCGGGAGCTATGAGCAGTTCTTC; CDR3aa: CASSPSHGTSGSYEQFF
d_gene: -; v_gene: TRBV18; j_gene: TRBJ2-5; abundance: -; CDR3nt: TGTGCCAGCTCACCAGGACTGGGACAAGAGACCCAGTACTTC; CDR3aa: CASSPGLGQETQYF
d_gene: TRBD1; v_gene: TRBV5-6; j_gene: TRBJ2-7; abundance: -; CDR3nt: TGTGCCAGCAGCTTCTGGGACAGGGGTGGCGAGCAGTACTTC; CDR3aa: CASSFWDRGGEQYF
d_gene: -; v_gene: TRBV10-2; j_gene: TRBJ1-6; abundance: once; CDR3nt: TGCGCCAGCAGTGAGTCGACTCGATCACCCCTCCACTTT; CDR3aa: CASSESTRSPLHF
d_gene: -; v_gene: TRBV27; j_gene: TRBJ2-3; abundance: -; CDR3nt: TGTGCCAGCAGTCCTACTAGGGCCACAGATACGCAGTATTTT; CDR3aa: CASSPTRATDTQYF
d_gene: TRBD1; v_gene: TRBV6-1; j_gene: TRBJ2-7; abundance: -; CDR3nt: TGTGCCAGCATTACCGGGACAGGGGGCATTTACGAGCAGTACTTC; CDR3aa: CASITGTGGIYEQYF
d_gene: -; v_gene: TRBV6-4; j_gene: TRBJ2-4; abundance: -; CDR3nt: TGTGCCAGCAGTGTGGACAGCAAAAACATTCAGTACTTC; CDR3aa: CASSVDSKNIQYF
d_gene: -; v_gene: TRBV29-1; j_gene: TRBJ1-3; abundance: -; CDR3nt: TGCAGCGTTGGGTTTGTGGACGGTTTCGACCCTGGAAACACCATATATTTT; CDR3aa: CSVGFVDGFDPGNTIYF
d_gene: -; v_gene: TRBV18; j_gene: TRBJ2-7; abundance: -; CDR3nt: TGTGCCAGCTCACCTGGGGACGGACCCTACGAGCAGTACTTC; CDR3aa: CASSPGDGPYEQYF
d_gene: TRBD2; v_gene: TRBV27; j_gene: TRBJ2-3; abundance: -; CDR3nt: TGTGCCAGCAGAATGACTAGCGGGAGTGGCACAGATACGCAGTATTTT; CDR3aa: CASRMTSGSGTDTQYF
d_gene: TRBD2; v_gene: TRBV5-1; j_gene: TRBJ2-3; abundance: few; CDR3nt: TGCGCCAGCAGCTTGTTCTCTAGCGGGAGTCCAGATACGCAGTATTTT; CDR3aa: CASSLFSSGSPDTQYF
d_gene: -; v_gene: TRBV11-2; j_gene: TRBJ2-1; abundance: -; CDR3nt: TGTGCCAGCAGCTTAGTTGTTCGCTCCTACAATGAGCAGTTCTTC; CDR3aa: CASSLVVRSYNEQFF
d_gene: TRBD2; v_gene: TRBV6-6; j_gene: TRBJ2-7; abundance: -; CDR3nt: TGTGCCAGCAGCCGCGGACTAGGTTACTACGAGCAGTACTTC; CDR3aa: CASSRGLGYYEQYF